This is a list of T cell receptor beta chains from one sample in a study of CD8 T cells in ankylosing spondylitis. Via MiXCR, TCRdb re-called the 5' RACE reads, giving one row per CDR3 protein. The repertoire holds some 100,000 distinct CDR3 sequences, with roughly 8.3% as singletons. The sample taken for sequencing was blood, either unsorted or a sorted T cell fraction (not recorded which). Source of these receptors: a male donor with ankylosing spondylitis or in good health (not recorded which). CDR3s include the opening cysteine and the closing phenylalanine or tryptophan. Fields, in order: V gene, CDR3 length, J gene, CDR3 protein.

V gene: TRBV4-3
CDR3 length: 15
J gene: TRBJ2-1
CDR3 protein: CASSPGGSSYNEQFF

V gene: TRBV20-1
CDR3 length: 14
J gene: TRBJ2-7
CDR3 protein: CSARGLAGNYEQYF

V gene: TRBV12-2
CDR3 length: 12
J gene: TRBJ2-7
CDR3 protein: CASRSGVVPGNF

V gene: TRBV7-2
CDR3 length: 17
J gene: TRBJ1-6
CDR3 protein: CASSFNSPGQGYSPLHF

V gene: TRBV7-2
CDR3 length: 14
J gene: TRBJ1-5
CDR3 protein: CASSLGGTYQPQHF

V gene: TRBV5-5
CDR3 length: 13
J gene: TRBJ2-1
CDR3 protein: CASSLYGVNEQFF

V gene: TRBV7-2
CDR3 length: 12
J gene: TRBJ1-6
CDR3 protein: CASSSPSSPLHF

V gene: TRBV6-2/TRBV6-3
CDR3 length: 16
J gene: TRBJ1-1
CDR3 protein: CASKTAGRQGISEAFF

V gene: TRBV14
CDR3 length: 13
J gene: TRBJ2-7
CDR3 protein: CASSQGLPLTQYF

V gene: TRBV29-1
CDR3 length: 14
J gene: TRBJ1-1
CDR3 protein: CSVDPGLGNTEAFF

V gene: TRBV7-9
CDR3 length: 15
J gene: TRBJ2-2
CDR3 protein: CASTRLAANTGELFF

V gene: TRBV29-1
CDR3 length: 16
J gene: TRBJ2-3
CDR3 protein: CSVALWTSGSTDTQYF

V gene: TRBV11-3
CDR3 length: 14
J gene: TRBJ1-1
CDR3 protein: CASSSGQPNTEAFF

V gene: TRBV10-3
CDR3 length: 16
J gene: TRBJ1-5
CDR3 protein: CAISGGGGRNNQPQHF

V gene: TRBV7-2
CDR3 length: 15
J gene: TRBJ2-6
CDR3 protein: CASSYRSSGANVLTF

V gene: TRBV6-2/TRBV6-3
CDR3 length: 17
J gene: TRBJ2-7
CDR3 protein: CASSQYRLARSTYEQYF